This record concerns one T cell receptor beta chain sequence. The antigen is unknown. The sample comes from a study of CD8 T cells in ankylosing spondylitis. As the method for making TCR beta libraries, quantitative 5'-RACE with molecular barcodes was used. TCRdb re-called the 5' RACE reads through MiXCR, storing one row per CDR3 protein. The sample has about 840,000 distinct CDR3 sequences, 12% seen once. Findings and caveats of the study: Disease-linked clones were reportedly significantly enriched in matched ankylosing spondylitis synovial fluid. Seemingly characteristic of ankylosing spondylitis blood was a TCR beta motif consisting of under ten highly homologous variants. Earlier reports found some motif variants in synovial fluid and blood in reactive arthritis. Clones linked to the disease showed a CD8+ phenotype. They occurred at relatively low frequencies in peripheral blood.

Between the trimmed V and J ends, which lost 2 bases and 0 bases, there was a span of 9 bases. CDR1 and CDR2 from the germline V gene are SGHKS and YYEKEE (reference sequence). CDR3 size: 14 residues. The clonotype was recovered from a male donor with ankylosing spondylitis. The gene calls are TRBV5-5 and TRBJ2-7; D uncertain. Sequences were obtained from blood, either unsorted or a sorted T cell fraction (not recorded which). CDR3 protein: CASSFGQDSYEQYF. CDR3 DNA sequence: TGTGCCAGCAGCTTTGGCCAAGACTCCTACGAGCAGTACTTC.